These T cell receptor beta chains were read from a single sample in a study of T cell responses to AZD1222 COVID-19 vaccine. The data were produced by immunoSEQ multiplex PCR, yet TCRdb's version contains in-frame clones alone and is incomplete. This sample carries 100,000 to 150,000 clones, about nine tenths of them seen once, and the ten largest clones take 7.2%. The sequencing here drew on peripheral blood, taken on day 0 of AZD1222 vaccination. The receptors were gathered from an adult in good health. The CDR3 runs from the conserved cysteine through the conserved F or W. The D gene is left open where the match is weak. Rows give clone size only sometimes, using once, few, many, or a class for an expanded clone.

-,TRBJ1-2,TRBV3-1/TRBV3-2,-,CASSQEIRSGYTF,TGTGCCAGCAGCCAAGAAATCAGGTCGGGCTACACCTTC
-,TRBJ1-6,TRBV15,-,CATSAGSYNSPLHF,TGTGCCACCAGCGCGGGCTCCTATAATTCACCCCTCCACTTT
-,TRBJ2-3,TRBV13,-,CASSRGTNGADTQYF,TGTGCCAGCAGCAGGGGGACTAACGGGGCAGATACGCAGTATTTT
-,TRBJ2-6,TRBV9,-,CASSVRRESGANVLTF,TGTGCCAGCAGCGTGAGACGGGAGTCTGGGGCCAACGTCCTGACTTTC
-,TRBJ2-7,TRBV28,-,CASTRPEGPYEQYF,TGTGCCAGCACCCGCCCGGAGGGACCCTACGAGCAGTACTTC
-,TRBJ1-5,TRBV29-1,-,CSVEDRDIVCFGNQPQHF,TGCAGCGTTGAAGACAGGGACATAGTATGTTTCGGCAATCAGCCCCAGCATTTT
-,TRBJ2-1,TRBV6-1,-,CASSSLLDEQFF,TGTGCCAGCAGTTCTTTACTAGATGAGCAGTTCTTC
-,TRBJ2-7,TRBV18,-,CASSPSGTIYEQYF,TGTGCCAGCTCACCATCCGGGACCATCTACGAGCAGTACTTC
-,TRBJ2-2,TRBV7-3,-,CASSPTMDPGELFF,TGTGCCAGCAGCCCGACGATGGATCCCGGGGAGCTGTTTTTT
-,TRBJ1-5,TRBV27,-,CASSLGGGSQPQHF,TGTGCCAGCAGTTTAGGCGGGGGGAGTCAGCCCCAGCATTTT
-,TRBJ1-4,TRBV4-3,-,CASSQGWLTATNEKLFF,TGCGCCAGCAGCCAAGGATGGTTAACAGCAACTAATGAAAAACTGTTTTTT
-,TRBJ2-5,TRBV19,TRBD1,CASSIKGQGFEETQYF,TGTGCCAGTAGTATAAAAGGACAGGGGTTTGAGGAGACCCAGTACTTC
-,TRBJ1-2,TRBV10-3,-,CAISGDSANYGYTF,TGTGCCATCAGTGGCGACAGTGCTAACTATGGCTACACCTTC
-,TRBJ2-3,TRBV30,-,CAWSVATDTQYF,TGTGCCTGGAGTGTTGCGACAGATACGCAGTATTTT
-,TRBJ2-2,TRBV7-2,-,CASTTSYTGELFF,TGTGCCAGCACCACTAGCTACACCGGGGAGCTGTTTTTT
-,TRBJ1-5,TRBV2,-,CASSGEAGNQPQHF,TGTGCCAGCAGTGGAGAGGCAGGCAACCAGCCCCAGCATTTT
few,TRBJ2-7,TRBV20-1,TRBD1,CSASSRGLYEQYF,TGCAGTGCTAGTAGCAGGGGGCTCTACGAGCAGTACTTC
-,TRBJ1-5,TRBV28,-,CASSFPTGREVGNQPQHF,TGTGCCAGCAGTTTTCCTACAGGGAGGGAAGTGGGCAATCAGCCCCAGCATTTT
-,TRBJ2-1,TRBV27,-,CASRGTLGNEQFF,TGTGCCAGCAGAGGGACCCTAGGCAATGAGCAGTTCTTC
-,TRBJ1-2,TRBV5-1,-,CASSLGWDYYGYTF,TGCGCCAGCAGCTTGGGGTGGGATTATTATGGCTACACCTTC
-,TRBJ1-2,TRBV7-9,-,CASSGDSYNGYTF,TGTGCCAGCAGCGGGGACTCGTATAATGGCTACACCTTC
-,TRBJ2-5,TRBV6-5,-,CASTTPEGAETQYF,TGTGCCAGCACCACCCCAGAGGGAGCAGAGACCCAGTACTTC
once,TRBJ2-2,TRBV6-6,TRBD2,CASSPPSGRENTGELFF,TGTGCCAGCAGTCCTCCTAGCGGGAGGGAGAACACCGGGGAGCTGTTTTTT
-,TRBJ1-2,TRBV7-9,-,CASSLSGISNYGYTF,TGTGCCAGCAGCTTATCCGGGATTTCTAACTATGGCTACACCTTC
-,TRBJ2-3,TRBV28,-,CASSFTDTQYF,TGTGCCAGCAGTTTTACAGATACGCAGTATTTT
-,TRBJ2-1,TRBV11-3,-,CASSLDDGRLNEQFF,TGTGCCAGCAGCTTAGATGACGGCCGGCTCAATGAGCAGTTCTTC
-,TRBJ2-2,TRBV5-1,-,CASSLGEATGELFF,TGCGCCAGCAGCCTCGGAGAGGCCACCGGGGAGCTGTTTTTT
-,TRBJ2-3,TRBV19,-,CASSWGSQHTDTQYF,TGTGCCAGTAGTTGGGGATCTCAACACACAGATACGCAGTATTTT
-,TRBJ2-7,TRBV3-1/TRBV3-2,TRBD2,CASSQEVPRLAGYEQYF,TGTGCCAGCAGCCAAGAGGTGCCAAGGCTAGCGGGGTACGAGCAGTACTTC
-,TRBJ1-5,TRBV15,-,CATSRDGGGQPQHF,TGTGCCACCAGCAGAGATGGGGGAGGTCAGCCCCAGCATTTT
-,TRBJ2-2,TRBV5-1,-,CASQYTDTGELFF,TGCGCCAGCCAATATACAGACACCGGGGAGCTGTTTTTT
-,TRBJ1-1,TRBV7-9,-,CASRQNTEAFF,TGTGCCAGCAGGCAGAACACTGAAGCTTTCTTT
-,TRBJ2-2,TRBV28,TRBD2,CASSLLAGAPGTGELFF,TGTGCCAGCAGTTTACTAGCGGGAGCGCCGGGCACCGGGGAGCTGTTTTTT
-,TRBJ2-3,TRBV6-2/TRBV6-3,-,CASSHSPTQYF,TGTGCCAGCAGTCACAGCCCGACGCAGTATTTT
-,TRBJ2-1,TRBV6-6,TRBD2,CASSTQSSGSVYEQFF,TGTGCCAGCAGTACCCAATCTAGCGGGAGTGTCTATGAGCAGTTCTTC
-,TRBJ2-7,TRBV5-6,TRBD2,CASSLAVASGLFYEQYF,TGTGCCAGCAGCTTGGCCGTCGCTAGCGGACTTTTTTACGAGCAGTACTTC
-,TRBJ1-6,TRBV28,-,CASSFRRNSPLHF,TGTGCCAGCAGTTTTAGGAGGAATTCACCCCTCCACTTT
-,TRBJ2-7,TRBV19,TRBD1,CASRNAGTGTYEQYF,TGTGCCAGTCGGAATGCCGGGACAGGAACCTACGAGCAGTACTTC
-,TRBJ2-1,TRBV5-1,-,CASSPLGSPVSYNEQFF,TGCGCCAGCAGCCCGCTTGGGAGTCCGGTCTCCTACAATGAGCAGTTCTTC
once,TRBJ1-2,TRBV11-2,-,CASSPDRNYGYTF,TGTGCCAGCAGCCCGGACAGAAACTATGGCTACACCTTC
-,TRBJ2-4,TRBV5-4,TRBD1,CASSNDRDLGIQYF,TGTGCCAGCAGCAACGACAGGGATCTCGGCATTCAGTACTTC
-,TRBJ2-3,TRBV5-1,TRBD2,CASSLTLAVLGTQYF,TGCGCCAGCAGCTTGACCCTAGCGGTGCTGGGTACGCAGTATTTT